At least ten counts were recorded for the clone carrying this T cell receptor beta chain. Its specificity is unknown. This sample stems from a study of spatial heterogeneity in lung cancer. Study conclusions and caveats: In tumors, expanded intratumoral alpha and beta TCR counts tracked mutation counts.

Looked up from germline, CDR1 is LGHDT and CDR2 is YNNKEL (reference sequence). V shed 1 base and J shed 5 bases, with 7 bases lying between them. The CDR3 length is 13 residues. Time point here: sample taken at primary tumor resection. TCRdb ran MiXCR on the 5' RACE reads and lists one entry per CDR3 protein. The sample has fewer than 15,000 distinct CDR3 sequences; around 5.8% are singletons. J is TRBJ2-3 and V is TRBV3-1; no firm D call. This TCR was sampled from a female donor with early-stage non-small cell lung cancer. The sample was lung tumor tissue, taken at surgery. The CDR3 is CASSQGAKDTQYF. The CDR3 bases are TGTGCCAGCAGCCAAGGGGCTAAAGATACGCAGTATTTT.